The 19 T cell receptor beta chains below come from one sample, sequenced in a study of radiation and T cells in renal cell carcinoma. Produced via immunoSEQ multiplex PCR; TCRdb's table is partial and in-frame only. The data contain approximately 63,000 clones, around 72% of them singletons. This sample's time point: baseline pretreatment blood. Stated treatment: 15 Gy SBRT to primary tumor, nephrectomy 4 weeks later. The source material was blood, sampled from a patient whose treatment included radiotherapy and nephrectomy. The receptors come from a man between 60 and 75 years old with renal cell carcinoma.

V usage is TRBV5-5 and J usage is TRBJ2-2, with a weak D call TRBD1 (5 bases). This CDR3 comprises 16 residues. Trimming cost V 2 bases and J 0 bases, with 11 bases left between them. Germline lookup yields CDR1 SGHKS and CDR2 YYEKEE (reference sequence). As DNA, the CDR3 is TGTGCCAGCAGCTTCGTCGACAGCGCGAACACCGGGGAGCTGTTTTTT. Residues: CASSFVDSANTGELFF.

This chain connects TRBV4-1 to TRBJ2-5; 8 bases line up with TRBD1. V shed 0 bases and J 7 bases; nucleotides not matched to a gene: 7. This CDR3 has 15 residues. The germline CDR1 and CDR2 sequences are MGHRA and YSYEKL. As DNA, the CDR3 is TGCGCCAGCAGCCAAGATTACCAGACAGGGGTGACCCAGTACTTC. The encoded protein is CASSQDYQTGVTQYF.

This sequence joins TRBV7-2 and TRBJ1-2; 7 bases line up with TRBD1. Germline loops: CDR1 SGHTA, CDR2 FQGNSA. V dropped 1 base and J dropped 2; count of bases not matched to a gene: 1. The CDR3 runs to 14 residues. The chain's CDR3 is CASSLGTGNYGYTF. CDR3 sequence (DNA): TGTGCCAGCAGCTTAGGGACAGGAAACTATGGCTACACCTTC.

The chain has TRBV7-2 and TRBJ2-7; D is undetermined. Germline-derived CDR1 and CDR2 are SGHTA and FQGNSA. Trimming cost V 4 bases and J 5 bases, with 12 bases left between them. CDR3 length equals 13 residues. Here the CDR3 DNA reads TGTGCCAGCAGCTCTGCGGTTGGCCACGAGCAGTACTTC. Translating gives CASSSAVGHEQYF.

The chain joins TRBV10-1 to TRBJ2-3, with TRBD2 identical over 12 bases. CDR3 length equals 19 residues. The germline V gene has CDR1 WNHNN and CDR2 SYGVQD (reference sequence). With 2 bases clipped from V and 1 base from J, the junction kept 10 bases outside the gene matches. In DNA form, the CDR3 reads TGCGCCAGCAGTGAGATCCCTCCCTCTAGCGGGAGGGGCACAGATACGCAGTATTTT. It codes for CASSEIPPSSGRGTDTQYF.

This CDR3 is CASSLSLRGQGPEQFF. CDR3 sequence (DNA): TGCGCCAGCAGCCTATCCCTTAGGGGACAGGGTCCTGAGCAGTTCTTC. This sequence joins TRBV4-3 and TRBJ2-1; TRBD1 matches at 9 bases. The CDR3 is 16 amino acids. Losses at the gene ends were 4 bases for V and 9 bases for J; bases not matched to a gene: 13. Germline V gene data show CDR1 as LGHNA and CDR2 as YSLEER.

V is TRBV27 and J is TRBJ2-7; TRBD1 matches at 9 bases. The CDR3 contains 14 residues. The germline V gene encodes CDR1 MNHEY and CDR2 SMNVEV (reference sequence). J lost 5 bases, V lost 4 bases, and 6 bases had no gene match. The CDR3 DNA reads TGTGCCAGCAGTTCCTACCGGGACAGGGACGAGCAGTACTTC. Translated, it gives CASSSYRDRDEQYF.

The CDR3 DNA reads as TGTGCCAGCAGCGCGAATATGGGGGCAGGGGCCAAAAACATTCAGTACTTC. It yields the protein CASSANMGAGAKNIQYF. The J gene is TRBJ2-4, the V gene TRBV5-4; perhaps TRBD1 as D (6 bases). Trimming took off 4 bases at V and 1 base at J, with 18 bases between the two ends. The CDR3 has 17 residues. From germline, CDR1 is SGHNT and CDR2 YYREEE (reference sequence).

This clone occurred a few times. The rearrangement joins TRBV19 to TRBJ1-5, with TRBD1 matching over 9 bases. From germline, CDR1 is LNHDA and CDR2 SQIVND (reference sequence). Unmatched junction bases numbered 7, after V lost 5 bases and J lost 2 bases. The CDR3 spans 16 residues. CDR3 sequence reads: CASSPWGQGGNQPQHF. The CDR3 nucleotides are TGTGCCAGTAGTCCCTGGGGACAGGGAGGCAATCAGCCCCAGCATTTT.

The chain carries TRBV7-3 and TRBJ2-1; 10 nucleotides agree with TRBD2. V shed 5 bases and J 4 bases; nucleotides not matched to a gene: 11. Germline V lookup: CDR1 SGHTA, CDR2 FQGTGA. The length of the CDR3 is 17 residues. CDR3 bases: TGTGCCAGCAGCCCCTCAAGTAGCGGGGGGCCATACAATGAGCAGTTCTTC. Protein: CASSPSSSGGPYNEQFF.

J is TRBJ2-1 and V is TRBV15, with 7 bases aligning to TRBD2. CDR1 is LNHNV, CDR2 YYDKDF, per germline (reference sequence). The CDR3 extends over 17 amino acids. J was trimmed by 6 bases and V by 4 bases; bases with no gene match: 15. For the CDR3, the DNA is TGTGCCACCAGCATCGCTACCACACCGGGGGGAGGCAATGAGCAGTTCTTC. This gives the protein CATSIATTPGGGNEQFF.

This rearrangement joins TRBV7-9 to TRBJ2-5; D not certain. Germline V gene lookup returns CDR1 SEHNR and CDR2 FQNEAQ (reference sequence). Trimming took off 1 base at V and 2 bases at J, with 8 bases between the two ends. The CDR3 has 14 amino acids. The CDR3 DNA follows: TGTGCCAGCAGCTTAGTCGCAGAGCAAGAGACCCAGTACTTC. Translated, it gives CASSLVAEQETQYF.

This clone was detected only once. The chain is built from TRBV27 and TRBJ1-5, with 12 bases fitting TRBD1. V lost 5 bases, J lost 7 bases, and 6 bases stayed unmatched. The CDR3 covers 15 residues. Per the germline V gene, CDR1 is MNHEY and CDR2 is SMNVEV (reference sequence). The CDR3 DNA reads TGTGCCAGCAGTCCGGGGACAGGGGGCGGACAGCCCCAGCATTTT. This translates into CASSPGTGGGQPQHF.

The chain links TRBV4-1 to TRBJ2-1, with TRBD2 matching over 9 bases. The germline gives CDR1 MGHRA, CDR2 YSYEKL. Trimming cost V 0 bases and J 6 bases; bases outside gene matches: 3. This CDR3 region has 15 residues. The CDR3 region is CASSQDASGINEQFF. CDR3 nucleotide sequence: TGCGCCAGCAGCCAAGATGCTAGCGGGATCAATGAGCAGTTCTTC.

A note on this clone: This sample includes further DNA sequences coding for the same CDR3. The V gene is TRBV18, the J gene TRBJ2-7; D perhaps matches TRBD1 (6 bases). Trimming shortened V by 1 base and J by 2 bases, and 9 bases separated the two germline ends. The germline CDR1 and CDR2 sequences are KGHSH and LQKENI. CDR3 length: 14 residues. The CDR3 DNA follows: TGTGCCAGCTCACCACGCCAGGGGACCTACGAGCAGTACGTC. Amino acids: CASSPRQGTYEQYV.

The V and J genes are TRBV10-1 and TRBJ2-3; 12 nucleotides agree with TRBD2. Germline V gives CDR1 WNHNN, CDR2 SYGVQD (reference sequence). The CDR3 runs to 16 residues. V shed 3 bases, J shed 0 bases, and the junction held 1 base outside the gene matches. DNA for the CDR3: TGCGCCAGCAGTGAAGGACTAGCGGGGAGCACAGATACGCAGTATTTT. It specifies CASSEGLAGSTDTQYF.

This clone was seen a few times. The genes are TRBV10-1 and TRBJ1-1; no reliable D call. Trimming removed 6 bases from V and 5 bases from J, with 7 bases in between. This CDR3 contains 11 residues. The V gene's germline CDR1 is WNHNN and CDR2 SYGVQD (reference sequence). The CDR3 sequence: CASSDGTEAFF. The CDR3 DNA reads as TGCGCCAGCAGCGATGGGACTGAAGCTTTCTTT.

CDR3 nucleotide sequence: TGTGCCAGCAGCTTAGCATTAGGTGTGAGGGTACACTATGGCTACACCTTC. Translation gives CASSLALGVRVHYGYTF. This chain connects TRBV7-9 to TRBJ1-2, with D hard to call. Germline loops: CDR1 SEHNR, CDR2 FQNEAQ (reference sequence). Trimming took off 0 bases at V and 3 bases at J, with 17 bases between the two ends. The CDR3 has 17 amino acids.

The CDR3 coding sequence is TGTGCCTGGGGAAAAGGCGGAACCTACAATGAGCAGTTCTTC. As protein: CAWGKGGTYNEQFF. The V gene is TRBV30, the J gene TRBJ2-1; unclear D gene. The germline gives CDR1 GTSNPN, CDR2 SVGIG (reference sequence). Trimming stripped 5 bases from V and 2 bases from J, with 13 bases between. The CDR3 is 14 residues long. The full variable domain, with the rest looked up from reference TRBV30 and TRBJ2-1, is SQTIHQWPATLVQPVGSPLSLECTVEGTSNPNLYWYRQAAGRGLQLLFYSVGIGQISSEVPQNLSASRPQDRQFILSSKKLLLSDSGFYLCAWGKGGTYNEQFFGPGTRLTVL.